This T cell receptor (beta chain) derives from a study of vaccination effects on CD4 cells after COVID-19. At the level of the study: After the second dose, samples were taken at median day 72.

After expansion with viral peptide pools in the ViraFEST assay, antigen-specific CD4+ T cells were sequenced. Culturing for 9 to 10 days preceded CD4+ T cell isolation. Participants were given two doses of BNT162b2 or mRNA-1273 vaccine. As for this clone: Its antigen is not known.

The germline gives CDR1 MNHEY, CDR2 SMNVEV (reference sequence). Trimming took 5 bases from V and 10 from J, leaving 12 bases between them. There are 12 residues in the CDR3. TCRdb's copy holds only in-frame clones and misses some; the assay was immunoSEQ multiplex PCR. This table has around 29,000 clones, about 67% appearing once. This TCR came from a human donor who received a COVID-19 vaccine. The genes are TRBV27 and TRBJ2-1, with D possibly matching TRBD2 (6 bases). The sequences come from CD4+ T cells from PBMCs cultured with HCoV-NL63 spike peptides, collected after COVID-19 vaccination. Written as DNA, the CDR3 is TGTGCCAGCAGTACAGCGGGTAACGAGCAGTTCTTC. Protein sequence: CASSTAGNEQFF.